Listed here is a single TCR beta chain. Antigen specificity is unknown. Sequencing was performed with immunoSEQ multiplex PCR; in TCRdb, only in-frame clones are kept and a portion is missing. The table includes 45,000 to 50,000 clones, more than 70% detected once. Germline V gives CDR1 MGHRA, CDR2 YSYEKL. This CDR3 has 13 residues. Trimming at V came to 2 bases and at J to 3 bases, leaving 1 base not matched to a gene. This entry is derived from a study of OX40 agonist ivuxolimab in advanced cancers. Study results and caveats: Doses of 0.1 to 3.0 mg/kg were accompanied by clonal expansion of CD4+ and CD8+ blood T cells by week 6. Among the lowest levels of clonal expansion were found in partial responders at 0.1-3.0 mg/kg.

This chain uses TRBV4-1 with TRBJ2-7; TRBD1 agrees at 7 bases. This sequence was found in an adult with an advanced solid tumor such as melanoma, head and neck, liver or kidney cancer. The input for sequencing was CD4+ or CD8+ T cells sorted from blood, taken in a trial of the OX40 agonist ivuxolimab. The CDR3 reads CASSQRQGYEQYF. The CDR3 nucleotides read TGCGCCAGCAGCCAAAGACAGGGCTACGAGCAGTACTTC.